This TCR beta chain was identified in a study of control samples from healthy donors and cancer patients. Germline values: CDR1 SGHNT, CDR2 YYREEE (reference sequence). The V end lost 4 bases, the J end lost 3 bases, and 19 bases lay between the germline ends. The CDR3 totals 16 residues. Clones were sequenced by immunoSEQ multiplex PCR, and TCRdb holds only the in-frame ones, with some missing. The table shows about 92,000 clones, with roughly four fifths occurring only once. The receptor comes from a woman aged 60 to 75 in good health. Sequences were obtained from blood. The chain links TRBV5-4 to TRBJ1-2, with D perhaps matching TRBD1 (5 bases). The CDR3 region is CASSRGGGDSDYGYTF. The CDR3 nucleotides are TGTGCCAGCAGCCGGGGCGGGGGGGATTCTGACTATGGCTACACCTTC.